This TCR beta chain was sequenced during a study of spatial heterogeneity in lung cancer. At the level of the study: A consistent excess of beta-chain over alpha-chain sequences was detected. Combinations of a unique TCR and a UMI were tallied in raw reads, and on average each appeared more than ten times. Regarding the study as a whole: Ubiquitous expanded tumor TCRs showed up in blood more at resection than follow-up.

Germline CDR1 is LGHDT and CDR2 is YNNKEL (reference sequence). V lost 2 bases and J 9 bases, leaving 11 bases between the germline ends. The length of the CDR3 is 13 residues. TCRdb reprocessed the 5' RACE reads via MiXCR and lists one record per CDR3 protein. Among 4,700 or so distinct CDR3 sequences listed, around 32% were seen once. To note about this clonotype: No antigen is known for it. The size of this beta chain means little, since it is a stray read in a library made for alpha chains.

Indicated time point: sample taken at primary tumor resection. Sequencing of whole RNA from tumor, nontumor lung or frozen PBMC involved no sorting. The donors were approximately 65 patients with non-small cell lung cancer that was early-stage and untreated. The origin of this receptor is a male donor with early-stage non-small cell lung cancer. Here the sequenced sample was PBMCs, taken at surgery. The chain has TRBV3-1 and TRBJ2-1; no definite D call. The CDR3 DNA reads TGTGCCAGCAGCCAAACCTTAGTTGGTGAGCAGTTCTTC. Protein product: CASSQTLVGEQFF.